One and the same sample provided the 2 T cell receptor beta chains below, sequenced in a study of T cells in Graves' hyperthyroidism and ophthalmopathy. There were TCR beta CDR3 regions amplified from RNA transcripts. TCR CDR3 underwent first-round RT-PCR with the HTBI primer set. MiXCR, run by TCRdb on the multiplex PCR reads, gives a single entry per CDR3 protein. The table shows about 640,000 distinct CDR3 sequences, with roughly 46% occurring only once. Sequencing was carried out using peripheral blood or thyroid tissue (not recorded which). The receptor set was obtained from an adult man with Graves' disease, either hyperthyroidism or ophthalmopathy (not recorded which).

The chain uses TRBV2 and TRBJ2-7, with unresolved D. Per germline, CDR1 SNHLY and CDR2 FYNNEI. The V end was cut by 3 bases, the J end by 4 bases, with 16 bases between. This CDR3 is 15 amino acids long. As DNA, the CDR3 is TGTGCCAGCAGTGATCTGTACTCTCCGACATACGAGCAGTACTTC. Translation gives CASSDLYSPTYEQYF.

The chain recombines TRBV7-8 with TRBJ1-6; D gene uncertain. Germline V CDR1 and CDR2: SGHVS, FQNEAQ. CDR3 length: 14 residues. With 11 bases removed from V and 7 bases from J, the gap between germline ends came to 18 bases. This chain's CDR3 is CAWSVGSSNSPLHF. The CDR3 DNA reads TGTGCCTGGAGTGTAGGGAGCAGCAATTCACCCCTCCACTTT. The complete variable domain, with remaining parts taken from reference TRBV7-8 and TRBJ1-6, reads GAGVSQSPRYKVAKRGQDVALRCDPISGHVSLFWYQQALGQGPEFLTYFQNEAQLDKSGLPSDRFFAERPEGSVSTLKIQRTQQEDSAVYLCAWSVGSSNSPLHFGNGTRLTVT.